A single sample is the source of the 22 T cell receptor beta chains below, sequenced in a study of blood T cell repertoires in COVID-19 (dated by TCRdb to 2020 to 2022). The library was obtained by the immunoSEQ multiplex PCR assay. Imported from immuneACCESS, the table was reduced by TCRdb to in-frame sequences with V and J called. These copies leave out some clones; in studies compared against another copy, an unresolved V gene accounts for under half, and the cause of the remainder is not known. This sample comprises hundreds of thousands of clones, approximately 80% of them detected only once. The ten largest make up 7% to 8.5% of the sample. The sequencing sample was made of PBMCs or T cells enriched from blood (not recorded which). All receptors derive from a woman aged 40 to 55 with acute COVID-19.

V gene TRBV5-1 combines with J gene TRBJ2-7; possibly TRBD1 for D (5 bases). Germline V gene sequence: CDR1 SGHRS, CDR2 YFSETQ. V lost 2 bases to trimming and J lost 0 bases, with 12 bases between them. The CDR3 totals 15 residues. CDR3 amino acids: CASSLGHSSSYEQYF. The CDR3 nucleotides read TGCGCCAGCAGCTTAGGACACTCGAGCTCCTACGAGCAGTACTTC.

The genes are TRBV19 and TRBJ1-5; 7 positions agree with TRBD1. CDR3 length equals 13 residues. Germline loops: CDR1 LNHDA, CDR2 SQIVND (reference sequence). The ends lost 4 bases at V and 9 bases at J; junction bases unmatched: 6. CDR3 DNA: TGTGCCAGTAGTAAGGAGACAGGGAGGCCCCAGCATTTT. Protein: CASSKETGRPQHF.

The rearrangement joins TRBV10-1 to TRBJ2-5; D remains ambiguous. Germline CDR1 and CDR2: WNHNN and SYGVQD (reference sequence). This CDR3 has 14 amino acids. Deletions cut 2 bases from V and 5 bases from J, with 12 bases between. CDR3: CASSEPLSWETQYF. The CDR3 DNA is TGCGCCAGCAGTGAGCCCCTGAGCTGGGAGACCCAGTACTTC.

The chain carries TRBV27 and TRBJ2-1; D is undetermined. CDR1 and CDR2 (germline): MNHEY, SMNVEV (reference sequence). CDR3 length: 11 amino acids. V was trimmed by 7 bases and J by 8 bases, leaving 9 bases between them. The CDR3 DNA sequence: TGTGCCAGCACCAGGAAGGATGAGCAGTTCTTC. It codes for CASTRKDEQFF.

The chain recombines TRBV27 with TRBJ1-1; no definite D call. Trimming pared 4 bases from V and 5 bases from J, leaving 5 bases between. CDR1 is MNHEY and CDR2 is SMNVEV in the germline V gene (reference sequence). The CDR3 is made up of 11 amino acids. CDR3 nucleotides: TGTGCCAGCAGTTCTAGTACTGAAGCTTTCTTT. Translating gives CASSSSTEAFF.

Points on this clone: The junction and the germline gene differ at one end; a read error may be behind it. The V call is TRBV7-7, the J call TRBJ1-5, with D perhaps TRBD1 (6 bases). The CDR3 loop spans 14 amino acids. CDR1 and CDR2 from the germline V gene are SSHAT and FNYEAQ (reference sequence). The CDR3 reads CASSFSRGCQPQHF. Here the CDR3 DNA reads TGTGCTAGCAGCTTTTCGAGGGGGTGTCAGCCCCAGCATTTT.

The CDR3: CASSSDRVSGNTIYF. The CDR3 DNA follows: TGTGCCAGCAGCTCCGACAGGGTGTCTGGAAACACCATATATTTT. The chain carries TRBV7-8 and TRBJ1-3, with TRBD1 matching over 7 bases. V lost 4 bases, J lost 1 base, and 4 bases stayed unmatched. CDR1 and CDR2 from the germline V gene are SGHVS and FQNEAQ. The CDR3 spans 15 residues.

This CDR3 is CASSSQTTNTGELFF. CDR3 in DNA: TGTGCCAGCAGTTCCCAGACAACGAACACCGGGGAGCTGTTTTTT. V gene TRBV5-6 combines with J gene TRBJ2-2; D remains ambiguous. CDR1 is SGHDT and CDR2 is YYEEEE in the germline V gene. Trimming pared 5 bases from V and 0 bases from J, leaving 11 bases between. There are 15 residues in the CDR3.

This clone was seen only once. The rearrangement joins TRBV9 to TRBJ2-7; D may be TRBD2 (5 bases). Germline CDR1 SGDLS, CDR2 YYNGEE. The CDR3 contains 14 residues. Trimming left V 4 bases short and J 1 base short, with 12 bases between. The CDR3 sequence: CASSRASRSYEQYF. The CDR3 coding sequence is TGTGCCAGCAGCCGGGCTAGCAGGTCCTACGAGCAGTACTTC.

The V gene is TRBV7-6, the J gene TRBJ2-5, with a possible D match to TRBD2 (6 bases). From germline, CDR1 is SGHVS and CDR2 FNYEAQ. The V end lost 3 bases, the J end lost 6 bases, and 20 bases lay between the germline ends. The CDR3 loop spans 16 amino acids. CDR3 sequence (DNA): TGTGCCAGCAGCTTTACGGCGTCCGGGGGTCGGAAGACCCAGTACTTC. The encoded protein is CASSFTASGGRKTQYF.

The chain combines TRBV5-4 with TRBJ2-2; 10 bases map to TRBD2. The CDR3 contains 16 residues. Germline CDR1 reads SGHNT; CDR2 reads YYREEE (reference sequence). V lost 4 bases and J lost 6; bases outside the gene matches: 9. DNA for the CDR3: TGTGCCAGCAGCCTTCCAGCGGGGGGGCTCTCCGGGGAGCTGTTTTTT. It encodes CASSLPAGGLSGELFF. The full variable domain, completed using reference TRBV5-4 and TRBJ2-2, is ETGVTQSPTHLIKTRGQQVTLRCSSQSGHNTVSWYQQALGQGPQFIFQYYREEENGRGNFPPRFSGLQFPNYSSELNVNALELDDSALYLCASSLPAGGLSGELFFGEGSRLTVL.

Only a few counts were recorded for this clone. The chain joins TRBV28 to TRBJ1-2, with 9 bases fitting TRBD1. Germline CDR1 reads MDHEN; CDR2 reads SYDVKM. This CDR3 contains 14 residues. The junction had 7 bases not matched to a gene; V was cut back by 6 bases and J by 5 bases. Written as DNA, the CDR3 is TGTGCCAGCAGGAGCACAGGGGGCGATTATGGCTACACCTTC. As protein: CASRSTGGDYGYTF.

This clone was observed once. This chain links TRBV18 with TRBJ1-1, with D possibly matching TRBD1 (5 bases). Looked up from germline, CDR1 is KGHSH and CDR2 is LQKENI. Trimming took off 3 bases at V and 7 bases at J, with 15 bases between the two ends. This CDR3 has 14 residues. The DNA for the CDR3 is TGTGCCAGCTCACCTGCCACTCGGCAGGGTGAAGCTTTCTTT. This translates into CASSPATRQGEAFF.

The rearrangement links TRBV6-2 or TRBV6-3 to TRBJ2-5; D perhaps matches TRBD1 (5 bases). Trimming left V 4 bases short and J 5 bases short, with 23 bases between. The CDR3 extends over 17 amino acids. The germline gives CDR1 MNHEY, CDR2 SVGEGT. CDR3 protein: CASSFRIMLGSGETQYF. In nucleotides, the CDR3 is TGTGCCAGCAGTTTTAGGATCATGTTGGGGTCAGGGGAGACCCAGTACTTC.

This clone was counted between two and nine times. The J gene is TRBJ1-2, the V gene TRBV6-5; possibly TRBD1 for D (6 bases). The CDR3 is 12 amino acids. Deletions cut 6 bases from V and 10 bases from J, with 15 bases between. The germline V gene has CDR1 MNHEY and CDR2 SVGAGI. CDR3 sequence (DNA): TGTGCCAGCAGACAGGGCGTCCAGGCCTACACCTTC. Its translation is CASRQGVQAYTF.

The V call is TRBV2, the J call TRBJ1-4; 10 bases align to TRBD1. The CDR3 runs to 14 residues. Germline CDR1 SNHLY, CDR2 FYNNEI. With V trimmed by 7 bases and J by 7 bases, 6 bases remained unmatched. The CDR3 loop is CASKSGTGVEKLFF. CDR3 nucleotides: TGTGCCAGCAAGTCTGGGACAGGGGTTGAAAAACTGTTTTTT.

The V and J genes are TRBV14 and TRBJ2-7; perhaps TRBD2 as D (6 bases). Per the germline V gene, CDR1 is SGHDN and CDR2 is FVKESK. This CDR3 is 13 amino acids long. V was clipped by 1 base and J by 6 bases, with 10 bases between them. CDR3 residues: CASSQVRGVEQYF. The CDR3 region has the DNA TGTGCCAGCAGCCAAGTTCGCGGGGTCGAGCAGTACTTC.

This clone was seen a single time. The rearrangement joins TRBV15 to TRBJ2-5; 7 nucleotides align to TRBD2. CDR3 length equals 16 residues. V dropped 3 bases and J dropped 0; count of bases not matched to a gene: 7. Per germline, CDR1 LNHNV and CDR2 YYDKDF (reference sequence). CDR3 in DNA: TGTGCCACCAGCAGTGGCGGGGGAGGGTACCAAGAGACCCAGTACTTC. Its protein is CATSSGGGGYQETQYF.

The J gene is TRBJ1-5, the V gene TRBV24-1; weak D call: TRBD1 (5 bases). The CDR3 has 16 residues. The V gene's germline CDR1 is KGHDR and CDR2 SFDVKD. The V and J ends lost 2 bases and 6 bases respectively, with 16 bases between them. The CDR3 DNA reads as TGTGCCACCAGTGATTCCAGGGCGTACAAACCTCAGCCCCAGCATTTT. It codes for CATSDSRAYKPQPQHF.

V and J are TRBV19 and TRBJ2-2, with TRBD2 as a possible D gene (6 bases). The CDR3 has 17 amino acids. Looked up from germline, CDR1 is LNHDA and CDR2 is SQIVND (reference sequence). Trimming shortened V by 7 bases and J by 3 bases, and 21 bases separated the two germline ends. The CDR3 sequence: CASNPRGRLWDTGELFF. As DNA, the CDR3 is TGTGCCAGTAACCCCCGGGGGAGGTTATGGGACACCGGGGAGCTGTTTTTT.

The chain links TRBV19 to TRBJ2-6; 9 bases align to TRBD1. V lost 6 bases and J lost 0; bases outside the gene matches: 12. Germline loops: CDR1 LNHDA, CDR2 SQIVND (reference sequence). This CDR3 contains 19 residues. The CDR3 here is CASSPARQGGASGANVLTF. As DNA, the CDR3 is TGTGCCAGTAGCCCGGCTCGACAGGGGGGAGCCTCTGGGGCCAACGTCCTGACTTTC. Based on the CDR3 plus reference TRBV19 and TRBJ2-6, the full variable domain is DGGITQSPKYLFRKEGQNVTLSCEQNLNHDAMYWYRQDPGQGLRLIYYSQIVNDFQKGDIAEGYSVSREKKESFPLTVTSAQKNPTAFYLCASSPARQGGASGANVLTFGAGSRLTVL.

This chain links TRBV6-5 with TRBJ2-2; 8 bases are shared with TRBD1. The CDR3 contains 14 residues. Germline V gives CDR1 MNHEY, CDR2 SVGAGI. Trimming took 6 bases from V and 4 from J; bases not matched to a gene: 4. CDR3 region: CASRRDRITGELFF. CDR3 in DNA: TGTGCCAGCAGGAGGGACAGGATCACCGGGGAGCTGTTTTTT.